Listed below are T cell receptor beta chains from one sample, sequenced in a study of patients with pleural tuberculosis. Each CDR3 protein gets one entry after TCRdb re-called the reads with MiXCR. The sample comprises 25,000 to 35,000 distinct CDR3 sequences, approximately 20% of which are singletons, and about 3.7% rests with the top ten. The sequenced sample consisted of peripheral blood. These receptor sequences come from a human donor with pleural tuberculosis. The CDR3 runs from the conserved cysteine through the conserved F or W. A D gene is named only where the DNA matches it firmly. The size field is filled for only some rows; it gives once, few, many or a size class.

d_call clone_size j_call v_call cdr3_aa cdr3_nt
NA many TRBJ2-5 TRBV4-1 CASRVVFSTNQETQYF TGCGCCAGCAGGGTAGTGTTTTCGACCAACCAAGAGACCCAGTACTTC
TRBD1 NA TRBJ1-2 TRBV5-6 CASSLRANRDRGNYGYTF TGTGCCAGCAGCTTGCGGGCCAACCGGGACAGAGGAAACTATGGCTACACCTTC
NA NA TRBJ2-5 TRBV20-1 CSARVWVQETQYF TGCAGTGCTAGAGTTTGGGTACAAGAGACCCAGTACTTC
NA few TRBJ2-7 TRBV27 CASSPMNSNYEQYF TGTGCCAGCAGTCCAATGAACAGTAACTACGAGCAGTACTTC
NA medium-sized TRBJ1-1 TRBV27 CASSQNPDRNTEAFF TGTGCCAGCAGTCAAAATCCGGACAGAAACACTGAAGCTTTCTTT
NA medium-sized TRBJ1-1 TRBV20-1 CSARLHDTEAFF TGCAGTGCTAGACTCCACGACACTGAAGCTTTCTTT
TRBD1 many TRBJ2-5 TRBV24-1 CATSDGYQGEETQYF TGTGCCACCAGTGATGGTTACCAGGGGGAAGAGACCCAGTACTTC
NA many TRBJ2-7 TRBV4-2 CASSQSHGGSTYEQYF TGTGCCAGCAGCCAGTCCCACGGGGGTTCCACCTACGAGCAGTACTTC
TRBD2 many TRBJ2-7 TRBV4-1 CASSQYSSSGSREQYF TGCGCCAGCAGCCAATACTCGTCTAGCGGGAGTAGAGAGCAGTACTTC
TRBD1 many TRBJ1-5 TRBV7-9 CASSLTGDNQPQHF TGTGCCAGCAGCTTAACAGGGGACAATCAGCCCCAGCATTTT
NA many TRBJ2-6 TRBV6-1 CASSEHIGSGANVLTF TGTGCCAGCAGTGAACACATCGGCTCTGGGGCCAACGTCCTGACTTTC
NA many TRBJ2-3 TRBV19 CASSRDGTSDTQYF TGTGCCAGTAGTAGAGACGGGACATCCGATACGCAGTATTTT
NA medium-sized TRBJ1-1 TRBV20-1 CSARGGWATEAFF TGCAGTGCTAGAGGGGGTTGGGCCACTGAAGCTTTCTTT
TRBD2 NA TRBJ2-1 TRBV19 CASTSGGLYNEQFF TGTGCCAGTACTAGCGGGGGCCTTTACAATGAGCAGTTCTTC
NA many TRBJ1-1 TRBV11-2 CASSLVSDTEAFF TGTGCCAGCAGCTTAGTGTCGGACACTGAAGCTTTCTTT
TRBD2 few TRBJ2-7 TRBV29-1 CSVEGRTSGGLSYEQYF TGCAGCGTTGAGGGTAGGACTAGCGGGGGCTTATCCTACGAGCAGTACTTC
TRBD1 many TRBJ2-7 TRBV24-1 CATGIGQVDEQYF TGTGCCACCGGGATCGGACAGGTCGACGAGCAGTACTTC
TRBD1 medium-sized TRBJ2-1 TRBV4-2 CASSQDSGQGWDEQFF TGTGCCAGCAGCCAAGATTCCGGACAGGGATGGGATGAGCAGTTCTTC
NA many TRBJ1-1 TRBV5-1 CASRFFTRNTEAFF TGCGCCAGCAGGTTTTTCACCAGAAACACTGAAGCTTTCTTT
NA many TRBJ2-5 TRBV7-2 CASSTRTGDKTQYF TGTGCCAGCAGCACTCGGACGGGTGACAAGACCCAGTACTTC
TRBD1 many TRBJ2-1 TRBV24-1 CATSDYSGTGNYNEQFF TGTGCCACCAGTGATTACTCCGGGACAGGGAATTACAATGAGCAGTTCTTC
NA many TRBJ2-7 TRBV6-1 CASSYLGRVGYEQYF TGTGCCAGCAGTTATTTGGGCAGGGTAGGGTACGAGCAGTACTTC
NA many TRBJ2-7 TRBV7-9 CASSFDGYEQYF TGTGCCAGCAGCTTCGACGGGTACGAGCAGTACTTC
NA many TRBJ1-5 TRBV2 CASSVGYNQPQHF TGTGCCAGCAGTGTAGGGTACAATCAGCCCCAGCATTTT
NA many TRBJ1-1 TRBV2 CASIGQFNTEAFF TGTGCCAGCATCGGTCAGTTTAACACTGAAGCTTTCTTT
TRBD1 many TRBJ1-2 TRBV12-3/TRBV12-4 CASSPTTGPPGYTF TGTGCCAGCAGTCCCACGACAGGGCCCCCTGGCTACACCTTC
NA many TRBJ2-1 TRBV5-5 CASSFTNEQFF TGTGCCAGCAGCTTTACGAATGAGCAGTTCTTC
NA many TRBJ2-3 TRBV15 CATSRLQGRTDTQYF TGTGCCACCAGCAGACTACAGGGAAGGACAGATACGCAGTATTTT
TRBD2 many TRBJ2-7 TRBV28 CASSGLAEKGEQYF TGTGCCAGCAGTGGACTAGCGGAGAAGGGTGAGCAGTACTTC
NA medium-sized TRBJ1-1 TRBV4-1 CASSPSWDQGAFF TGCGCCAGCAGCCCCAGCTGGGACCAGGGAGCTTTCTTT
TRBD2 many TRBJ2-5 TRBV3-1 CASSLVSLAGFEETQYF TGTGCCAGCAGCCTTGTGTCGCTAGCGGGATTCGAAGAGACCCAGTACTTC
NA many TRBJ1-5 TRBV20-1 CSARELRTGQPQHF TGCAGTGCTAGAGAACTCCGAACGGGCCAGCCCCAGCATTTT
NA many TRBJ2-2 TRBV10-1 CASSAGTGELFF TGCGCCAGCAGTGCGGGAACCGGGGAGCTGTTTTTT
NA many TRBJ1-5 TRBV7-2 CASSPDKMDRPQHF TGTGCCAGCAGCCCCGACAAAATGGATCGGCCCCAGCATTTT
TRBD1 many TRBJ1-4 TRBV6-1 CASRKPRDRGGEKLFF TGTGCCAGCAGAAAGCCCCGGGACAGGGGGGGGGAAAAACTGTTTTTT
NA many TRBJ1-1 TRBV7-2 CASSYTGFPFDNTEAFF TGTGCCAGCAGCTATACCGGATTCCCTTTCGATAACACTGAAGCTTTCTTT